The rows below give T cell receptor beta chains drawn from one sample of a study of monozygotic twins with inflammatory bowel disease. After re-calling the 5' RACE reads, TCRdb lists one entry per CDR3 protein, DNA absent. Its table lists a few hundred thousand distinct CDR3 sequences. Sequencing used blood. These receptors all stem from a human donor with ulcerative colitis or Crohn's disease, or a healthy co-twin of an affected twin (not recorded which). CDR3s include the opening cysteine and the closing phenylalanine or tryptophan.

length	J	V	CDR3
13	TRBJ1-1	TRBV19	CASFKSGATEAFF
12	TRBJ2-3	TRBV28	CAILLTGDTQYF
15	TRBJ2-1	TRBV5-6	CASSLPSGVYNEQFF
15	TRBJ2-3	TRBV7-2	CASSLEGRITDTQYF
15	TRBJ2-2	TRBV7-2	CASSNRDYNTGELFF
13	TRBJ2-1	TRBV7-6	CASSPSGGPNQFF
14	TRBJ2-3	TRBV6-1	CATPGSRWTDTQYF
13	TRBJ2-7	TRBV29-1	CSVGLSQGGEQYF
17	TRBJ2-3	TRBV11-2	CASSLGAGVDYTDTQYF
14	TRBJ2-7	TRBV18	CASSPPLGTYEQYF
16	TRBJ1-6	TRBV3-1	CASSQERLVVGSPLHF
15	TRBJ2-7	TRBV30	CAWSVGVGQIYEQYF
12	TRBJ2-3	TRBV15	CATSRGVDTQYF
11	TRBJ2-7	TRBV2	CASSGCPEQYF
16	TRBJ1-4	TRBV11-2	CASSPGTGRGGEKLFF
12	TRBJ1-5	TRBV20-1	CSVTMGDQPQHF
16	TRBJ2-3	TRBV12-3/TRBV12-4	CASTQREGQSTDTQYF
12	TRBJ1-2	TRBV7-2	CASSLGFYGYTF
15	TRBJ1-3	TRBV2	CASSDRGQAGNTIYF
16	TRBJ2-7	TRBV5-6	CASSLLHLTISYEQYF
14	TRBJ1-6	TRBV19	CASSSHSYNSPLHF
13	TRBJ2-7	TRBV7-2	CASRSGTSYEQYF
13	TRBJ2-3	TRBV2	CATTREGADTQYF
14	TRBJ1-3	TRBV9	CASSARGPGNTIYF
15	TRBJ1-6	TRBV2	CASMLDSSYNSPLHF
16	TRBJ2-3	TRBV7-2	CASSFTSGGYTDTQYF
17	TRBJ2-3	TRBV28	CASTAFPGGTSTDTQYF
14	TRBJ2-1	TRBV4-3	CASSQEREVYEQFF
21	TRBJ2-2	TRBV7-2	CASSLATTGGYWVTNTGELFF
17	TRBJ1-1	TRBV6-2/TRBV6-3	CASRPLLDPGQGTEAFF
15	TRBJ2-7	TRBV3-1	CASSQVPGGPDEQYF
12	TRBJ2-5	TRBV20-1	CSAAGTLSPQYF
13	TRBJ2-5	TRBV5-5	CASSTRTEETQYF
15	TRBJ2-1	TRBV5-5	CASSLVGDGIDEQFF
16	TRBJ1-1	TRBV5-1	CASSTNSGGGNTEAFF